This T cell receptor (beta chain) originates from a study of blood T cell repertoires in COVID-19. As for the study in general: The samples span acute and convalescent COVID-19 from the United States, Italy and Spain. PBMCs, B-cell-depleted T cells, or T cells provided the cDNA or gDNA that made up the material.

Authors' methods: The assay estimated nucleated cells by amplifying reference gene primers. Libraries were prepared by immunoSEQ multiplex PCR; TCRdb keeps only in-frame clonotypes and omits some of them. The V and J calls and clone size are taken from that table; D and trimming were inferred from the DNA. The sample shows about 130,000 clones, more than 80% of them seen only once. The CDR3 extends over 14 amino acids. With V trimmed by 5 bases and J by 5 bases, 4 bases remained unmatched. Germline CDR1 reads SGHRS; CDR2 reads YFSETQ. The sequencing sample was made of peripheral blood. This chain uses TRBV5-1 with TRBJ2-1; 10 bases map to TRBD2. The receptor's source is a woman older than 75 with COVID-19, enrolled during active disease. CDR3 sequence (DNA): TGCGCCAGCAGACGGACTAGCGGAGACAATGAGCAGTTCTTC. This codes for CASRRTSGDNEQFF.